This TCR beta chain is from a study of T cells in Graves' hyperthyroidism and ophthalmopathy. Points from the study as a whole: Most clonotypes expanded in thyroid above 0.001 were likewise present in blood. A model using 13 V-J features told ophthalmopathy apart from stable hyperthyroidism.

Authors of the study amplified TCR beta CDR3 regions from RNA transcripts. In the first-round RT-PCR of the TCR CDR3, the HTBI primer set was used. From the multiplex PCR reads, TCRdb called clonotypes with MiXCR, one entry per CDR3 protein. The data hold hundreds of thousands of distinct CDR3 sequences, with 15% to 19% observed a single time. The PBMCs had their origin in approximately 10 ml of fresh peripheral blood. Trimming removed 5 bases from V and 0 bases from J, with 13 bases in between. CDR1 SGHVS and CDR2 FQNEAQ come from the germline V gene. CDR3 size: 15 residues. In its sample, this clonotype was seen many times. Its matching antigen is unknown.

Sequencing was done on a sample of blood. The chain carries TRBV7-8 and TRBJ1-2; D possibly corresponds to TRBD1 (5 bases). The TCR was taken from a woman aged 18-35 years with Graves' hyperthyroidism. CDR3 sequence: CASSNRDGSNYGYTF. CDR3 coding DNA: TGTGCCAGCAGCAACCGGGACGGTTCTAACTATGGCTACACCTTC.